The clone carrying this T cell receptor (beta chain) has more than one count but fewer than ten. In the original workflow: Sampled TCR counts reached a median of approximately 100,000 per sample, with values ranging from about 20,000 to 750,000. Each CDR3 protein gets one entry after TCRdb re-called the RACE reads with MiXCR. TCRdb's processing, not the authors' own work, is the source of the V and J calls. The sample holds 89,000 or so distinct CDR3 sequences, 7.5% to 9.5% seen once. The sample belongs to a study of human T cells and chemical hapten exposure. The wider study: Minor volume differences among pooled libraries chiefly drove per-sample TCR yield variation.

Stated time point: pre-sensitization, week 0. Treatment here: therapeutic diphenylcyclopropenone sensitization with weekly scalp DPC. Trimming removed 2 bases from V and 2 bases from J; junction bases left unmatched: 8. The CDR3 consists of 17 residues. Germline loops: CDR1 MNHEY, CDR2 SVGEGT. The sample in question was whole blood, obtained in connection with sensitization to the hapten diphenylcyclopropenone (DPC). V is TRBV6-2 or TRBV6-3 and J is TRBJ2-4, with 8 nucleotides matching TRBD1. The TCR originated in a man aged 40-50 years with alopecia areata. Some clones in this sample may be carry-over from other donors' samples. The CDR3 coding sequence is TGTGCCAGCAGTTACAGAAGGACAGGGTATACCAAAAACATTCAGTACTTC. Protein sequence: CASSYRRTGYTKNIQYF.